These 3 T cell receptor beta chains share one sample of origin, sequenced in a study of control samples from healthy donors and cancer patients. The data were produced by immunoSEQ multiplex PCR, yet TCRdb's version contains in-frame clones alone and is incomplete. Among around 42,000 clones listed, 70% to 90% were seen once. Sequenced: blood. The source is a man aged 60 to 69 in good health.

The chain has TRBV15 and TRBJ1-6; D is possibly TRBD1 (6 bases). The germline CDR1 and CDR2 sequences are LNHNV and YYDKDF (reference sequence). V lost 3 bases to trimming and J lost 9 bases, with 9 bases between them. The CDR3 is 13 amino acids. The CDR3 DNA reads TGTGCCACCAGCAGGGACAGTAGTTCACCCCTCCACTTT. It translates to CATSRDSSSPLHF.

V and J are TRBV6-6 and TRBJ1-2; D perhaps matches TRBD1 (6 bases). Germline assignment: CDR1 MNHNY and CDR2 SVGAGI (reference sequence). The CDR3 spans 14 residues. V gave up 2 bases and J gave up 0 bases, with 7 bases separating them. CDR3 nucleotide sequence: TGTGCCAGCAGTTACCGACAGGCTAACTATGGCTACACCTTC. Protein product: CASSYRQANYGYTF.

V usage is TRBV7-9 and J usage is TRBJ1-4; D call uncertain. This CDR3 contains 17 residues. V was trimmed by 5 bases and J by 0 bases, leaving 16 bases between them. Germline V gene data show CDR1 as SEHNR and CDR2 as FQNEAQ (reference sequence). CDR3 coding DNA: TGTGCCAGCAGCAATCCCGCCGCCGGCGCAACTAATGAAAAACTGTTTTTT. Protein product: CASSNPAAGATNEKLFF.